The text below deals with one T cell receptor (beta chain). Time point denoted: baseline, week 1 (first vaccination visit). Noted treatment: pre-vaccination baseline after standard-of-care therapy. This entry belongs to a study of a mutant IDH1 vaccine in newly diagnosed glioma. Sequencing used immunoSEQ multiplex PCR; TCRdb keeps in-frame clones, though not all of them. The sample holds about 54,000 clones, 80% to 90% seen once. Sequences were derived from PBMCs, sampled from a glioma patient treated with radiotherapy, temozolomide or both. This sequence was found in a man aged 18-30 years with glioma.

The CDR3 DNA follows: TGCGCCAGCAGCCAAGAGCCAGGGACTACCTATGGCTACACCTTC. Protein product: CASSQEPGTTYGYTF. The chain has TRBV4-1 and TRBJ1-2; maybe TRBD1 (5 bases). V was cut by 0 bases and J by 4 bases, with 12 bases left in between. Germline CDR1 reads MGHRA; CDR2 reads YSYEKL. This CDR3 has 15 amino acids.